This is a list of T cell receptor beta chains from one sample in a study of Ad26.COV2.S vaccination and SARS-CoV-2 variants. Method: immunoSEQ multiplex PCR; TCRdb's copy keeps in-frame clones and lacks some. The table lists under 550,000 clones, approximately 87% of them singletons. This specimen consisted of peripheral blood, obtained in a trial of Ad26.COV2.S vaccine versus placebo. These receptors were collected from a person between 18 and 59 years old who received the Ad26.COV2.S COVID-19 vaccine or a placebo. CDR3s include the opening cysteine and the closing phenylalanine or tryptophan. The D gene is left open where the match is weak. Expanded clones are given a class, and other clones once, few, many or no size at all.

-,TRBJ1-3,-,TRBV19,CASSPGLRGNTIYF,TGTGCCAGTAGTCCCGGACTAAGGGGAAACACCATATATTTT
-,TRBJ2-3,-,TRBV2,CASGRGSVRTDTQYF,TGTGCCAGCGGAAGGGGGAGCGTTCGCACAGATACGCAGTATTTT
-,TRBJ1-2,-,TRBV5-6,CASSLEGVGYTF,TGTGCCAGCAGCTTGGAAGGGGTTGGCTACACCTTC
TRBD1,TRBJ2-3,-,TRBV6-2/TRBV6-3,CASSYPQGARGRDTQYF,TGTGCCAGCAGTTACCCCCAGGGGGCGCGTGGTCGAGATACGCAGTATTTT
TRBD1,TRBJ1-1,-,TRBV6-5,CASTPQGAGTEAFF,TGTGCCAGCACCCCGCAGGGGGCAGGCACTGAAGCTTTCTTT
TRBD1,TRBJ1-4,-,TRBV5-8,CASSLGTGLNEKLFF,TGTGCCAGCAGCTTAGGGACAGGGCTTAATGAAAAACTGTTTTTT
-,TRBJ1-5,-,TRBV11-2,CASSLFGADSNQPQHF,TGTGCCAGCAGCTTATTCGGGGCAGATAGCAATCAGCCCCAGCATTTT
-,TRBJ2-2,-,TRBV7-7,CASSLRVANAGELFF,TGTGCCAGCAGCTTAAGGGTAGCTAACGCCGGGGAGCTGTTTTTT
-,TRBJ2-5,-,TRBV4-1,CASSPAKYQETQYF,TGCGCCAGCAGCCCAGCGAAATATCAAGAGACCCAGTACTTC
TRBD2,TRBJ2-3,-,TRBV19,CASRTPGLAGEDTQYF,TGTGCCAGTAGAACACCGGGACTAGCGGGGGAAGATACGCAGTATTTT
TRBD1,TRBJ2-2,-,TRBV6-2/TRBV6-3,CASGRDRVLTGELFF,TGTGCCAGCGGCCGGGACAGGGTTCTCACCGGGGAGCTGTTTTTT
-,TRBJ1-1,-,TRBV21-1,CASRNRYRGPGGHMRNTEAFF,TGTGCCAGCAGGAATAGATACAGGGGCCCAGGGGGCCACATGAGGAACACTGAAGCTTTCTTT
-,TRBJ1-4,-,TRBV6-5,CASSYLRSNEKLFF,TGTGCCAGCAGTTACCTCCGATCTAATGAAAAACTGTTTTTT
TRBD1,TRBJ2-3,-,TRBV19,CASSTNSWGQINTDTQYF,TGTGCCAGTAGTACCAACTCTTGGGGACAGATCAACACAGATACGCAGTATTTT
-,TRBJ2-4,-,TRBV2,CASSEGVLAKNIQYF,TGTGCCAGCAGTGAAGGGGTCCTAGCCAAAAACATTCAGTACTTC
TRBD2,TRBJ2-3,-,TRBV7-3,CASSTGLAGLDTQYF,TGTGCCAGCAGCACGGGACTAGCGGGCCTAGATACGCAGTATTTT
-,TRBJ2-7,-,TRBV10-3,CAISARGAHEQYF,TGTGCCATCAGTGCTCGCGGCGCGCACGAGCAGTACTTC
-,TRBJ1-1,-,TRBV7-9,CASSSTLELAYTEAFF,TGTGCCAGCAGCTCCACCCTCGAACTTGCGTACACTGAAGCTTTCTTT
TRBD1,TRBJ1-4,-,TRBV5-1,CASSFTGDPATNEKLFF,TGCGCCAGCAGCTTCACAGGGGATCCCGCAACTAATGAAAAACTGTTTTTT
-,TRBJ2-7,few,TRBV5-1,CASSLGYEQYF,TGCGCCAGCAGCTTGGGGTACGAGCAGTACTTC
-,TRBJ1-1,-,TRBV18,CASSQGPNTEAFF,TGTGCCAGCTCACAGGGCCCCAACACTGAAGCTTTCTTT
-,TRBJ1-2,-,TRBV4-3,CASSQESQGNYGYTF,TGCGCCAGCAGCCAAGAATCGCAGGGTAACTATGGCTACACCTTC
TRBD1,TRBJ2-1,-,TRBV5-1,CASSLEGRGSGNEQFF,TGCGCCAGCAGCTTGGAGGGCAGGGGGTCGGGTAATGAGCAGTTCTTC
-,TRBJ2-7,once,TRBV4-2,CASSQDDNYEQYF,TGTGCCAGCAGCCAGGATGACAATTACGAGCAGTACTTC
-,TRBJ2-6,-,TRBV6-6,CASSLTGAIGGANVLTF,TGTGCCAGCAGTCTGACAGGTGCCATAGGGGGGGCCAACGTCCTGACTTTC
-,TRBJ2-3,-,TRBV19,CASSIGSKDTQYF,TGTGCCAGTAGTATAGGGTCGAAAGATACGCAGTATTTT
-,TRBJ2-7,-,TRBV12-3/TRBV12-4,CASSPDGTYEQYF,TGTGCCAGCAGTCCAGACGGGACCTACGAGCAGTACTTC
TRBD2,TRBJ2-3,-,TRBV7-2,CASRWTSGGAPDTQYF,TGTGCCAGCAGATGGACTAGCGGGGGGGCCCCAGATACGCAGTATTTT
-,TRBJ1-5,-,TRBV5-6,CASSLSRVVGQPQHF,TGTGCCAGCAGCTTGAGCAGGGTTGTGGGTCAGCCCCAGCATTTT
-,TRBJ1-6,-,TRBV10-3,CAFSAGDNSPLHF,TGTGCCTTTTCGGCTGGGGATAATTCACCCCTCCACTTT
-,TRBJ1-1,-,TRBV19,CASRRTGAEAFF,TGTGCCAGTAGAAGAACCGGGGCCGAAGCTTTCTTT
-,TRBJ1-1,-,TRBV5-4,CASTTEIRAEGNTEAFF,TGTGCCAGCACCACAGAGATTAGGGCGGAGGGTAACACTGAAGCTTTCTTT
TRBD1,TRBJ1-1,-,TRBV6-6,CASSSRQGNEAFF,TGTGCCAGCAGTTCGCGACAGGGGAATGAAGCTTTCTTT
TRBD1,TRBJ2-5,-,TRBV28,CASSLRRIQGQETQYF,TGTGCCAGCAGTTTAAGAAGGATACAGGGGCAAGAGACCCAGTACTTC
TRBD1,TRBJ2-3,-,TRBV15,CATSRRQGPSTDTQYF,TGTGCCACCAGCAGACGACAGGGCCCTAGCACAGATACGCAGTATTTT
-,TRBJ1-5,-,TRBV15,CATSRARGNQPQHF,TGTGCCACCAGCAGAGCGAGGGGCAATCAGCCCCAGCATTTT
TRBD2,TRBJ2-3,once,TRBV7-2,CASSWTSGGAADTQYF,TGTGCCAGCAGCTGGACTAGCGGGGGGGCTGCAGATACGCAGTATTTT
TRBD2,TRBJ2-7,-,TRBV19,CASSILAGESYEQYF,TGTGCCAGTAGTATTTTAGCGGGGGAGTCCTACGAGCAGTACTTC
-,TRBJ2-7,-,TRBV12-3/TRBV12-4,CASSYSRGYEQYF,TGTGCCAGCAGCTACTCACGGGGGTACGAGCAGTACTTC
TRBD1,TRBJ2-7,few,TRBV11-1,CASSPQQGAVEQYF,TGTGCCAGCAGCCCCCAACAGGGGGCTGTAGAGCAGTACTTC
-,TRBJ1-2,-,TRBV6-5,CASSYAPGAGYGYTF,TGTGCCAGCAGTTACGCACCGGGGGCGGGCTATGGCTACACCTTC